In this sample, the clone carrying this TCR beta chain turned up many times. This record comes from a study of CD8+CD57+ T cells in acquired aplastic anemia. Profiles of TCR beta VDJ and CDR3 were generated from a genomic DNA template. TCRdb analysed the reads with MiXCR anew, one entry per CDR3 protein. The table lists about 150,000 distinct CDR3 sequences, around 41% of them singletons. CDR3 length equals 14 residues. CDR1 is LNHDA and CDR2 is SQIVND in the germline V gene (reference sequence). Trimming removed 8 bases from V and 7 bases from J; junction bases left unmatched: 7. Specimen: sorted CD4+, CD8+, or CD8+CD57+ T cells (not recorded which) from PBMCs. The origin of this receptor is a human donor in good health, serving as a control. The rearrangement uses TRBV19 and TRBJ2-1, with TRBD2 matching over 11 bases. The CDR3 protein is CASLSGGAGNEQFF. DNA of the CDR3: TGTGCCAGTCTTAGCGGGGGGGCGGGGAATGAGCAGTTCTTC.